Following are 10 T cell receptor beta chains from one sample sequenced in a study of early stage breast cancer tumors. The protocol was immunoSEQ multiplex PCR, while the TCRdb copy is restricted to in-frame clones and leaves out a portion. The table records 40,000 to 60,000 clones, around 78% of them present only once. Input material: blood. The receptors were gathered from a middle-aged person with breast cancer.

The rearrangement uses TRBV30 and TRBJ2-7; no definite D call. Germline assignment: CDR1 GTSNPN and CDR2 SVGIG (reference sequence). The germline V and J ends were trimmed by 3 bases and 3 bases, with 12 bases remaining between them. There are 13 residues in the CDR3. The CDR3 here is CAWSDLGNYEQYF. Written as DNA, the CDR3 is TGTGCCTGGAGCGACCTTGGGAACTACGAGCAGTACTTC.

The rearrangement joins TRBV30 to TRBJ1-6; D may be TRBD1 (5 bases). V lost 5 bases to trimming and J lost 7 bases, with 12 bases between them. This CDR3 region has 13 residues. Germline V gene sequence: CDR1 GTSNPN, CDR2 SVGIG (reference sequence). CDR3 bases: TGTGCCTGGGGGTATAACAGGAATTCACCCCTCCACTTT. Its protein product is CAWGYNRNSPLHF. Variable domain in full (rest from reference TRBV30 and TRBJ1-6): SQTIHQWPATLVQPVGSPLSLECTVEGTSNPNLYWYRQAAGRGLQLLFYSVGIGQISSEVPQNLSASRPQDRQFILSSKKLLLSDSGFYLCAWGYNRNSPLHFGNGTRLTVT.

The V and J genes are TRBV7-2 and TRBJ2-1; 7 bases match TRBD2. The CDR3 runs 17 residues. Germline loops: CDR1 SGHTA, CDR2 FQGNSA. V was clipped by 1 base and J by 0 bases; unmatched bases: 6. This CDR3 reads CASSLVGGRHSYNEQFF. The CDR3 coding sequence is TGTGCCAGCAGCTTAGTCGGGGGGAGGCACTCCTACAATGAGCAGTTCTTC.

The chain has TRBV6-1 and TRBJ2-7; D might be TRBD1 (6 bases). V was shortened by 5 bases and J by 3 bases, with 8 bases between the two germline ends. The CDR3 spans 12 residues. The germline CDR1 and CDR2 sequences are MNHNS and SASEGT. The CDR3 DNA sequence: TGTGCCAGCAGTCCGACAGGCTACGAGCAGTACTTC. Protein: CASSPTGYEQYF.

The gene calls are TRBV28 and TRBJ1-3; D gene uncertain. The CDR3 is made up of 14 amino acids. Per germline, CDR1 MDHEN and CDR2 SYDVKM. V lost 5 bases to trimming and J lost 3 bases, with 11 bases between them. As DNA, the CDR3 is TGTGCCAGCAGTCCTACGTGGGTTGGAAACACCATATATTTT. Translating it yields CASSPTWVGNTIYF.

V usage is TRBV29-1 and J usage is TRBJ2-2; D may be TRBD2 (5 bases). With 5 bases removed from V and 7 bases from J, the gap between germline ends came to 14 bases. Looked up from germline, CDR1 is SQVTM and CDR2 is ANQGSEA. The length of the CDR3 is 13 residues. The CDR3 nucleotides are TGCAGCGTTCTGAGGGAGCTGGGCGGGGAGCTGTTTTTT. Its protein is CSVLRELGGELFF.

The V gene is TRBV7-8, the J gene TRBJ2-7; D might be TRBD1 (5 bases). This CDR3 comprises 14 residues. Trimming cost V 1 base and J 2 bases, with 9 bases left between them. CDR1 is SGHVS and CDR2 is FQNEAQ in the germline V gene. The CDR3 sequence is CASSLGGRTYEQYF. The CDR3 DNA reads TGTGCCAGCAGCTTAGGGGGCAGGACCTACGAGCAGTACTTC.

The chain couples TRBV6-1 to TRBJ2-7, with TRBD2 matching over 10 bases. CDR1 MNHNS and CDR2 SASEGT come from the germline V gene. V gave up 7 bases and J gave up 2 bases; unmatched junction bases: 8. This CDR3 contains 15 residues. CDR3 sequence: CASTNSGRNPYEQYF. CDR3 coding DNA: TGTGCCAGCACGAATAGCGGGAGGAATCCCTACGAGCAGTACTTC.

The V gene is TRBV19, the J gene TRBJ1-1, with D possibly matching TRBD1 (6 bases). Germline loops: CDR1 LNHDA, CDR2 SQIVND (reference sequence). The V end was cut by 10 bases, the J end by 5 bases, with 17 bases between. The CDR3 is 13 residues long. In DNA form, the CDR3 reads TGTGCCACCTCGAGGGGGAGAGGGACTGAAGCTTTCTTT. Protein product: CATSRGRGTEAFF.

In its sample, this clone was seen a few times. The CDR3: CASSLPAPAGSSYNEQFF. In nucleotides, the CDR3 is TGTGCCAGCAGCTTACCGGCGCCTGCCGGGAGCAGTTACAATGAGCAGTTCTTC. The V and J genes are TRBV13 and TRBJ2-1; possible D gene TRBD2, 6 bases. This CDR3 has 18 residues. V lost 2 bases and J lost 4, with 21 bases in between. CDR1 PRHDT and CDR2 FYEKMQ come from the germline V gene (reference sequence).